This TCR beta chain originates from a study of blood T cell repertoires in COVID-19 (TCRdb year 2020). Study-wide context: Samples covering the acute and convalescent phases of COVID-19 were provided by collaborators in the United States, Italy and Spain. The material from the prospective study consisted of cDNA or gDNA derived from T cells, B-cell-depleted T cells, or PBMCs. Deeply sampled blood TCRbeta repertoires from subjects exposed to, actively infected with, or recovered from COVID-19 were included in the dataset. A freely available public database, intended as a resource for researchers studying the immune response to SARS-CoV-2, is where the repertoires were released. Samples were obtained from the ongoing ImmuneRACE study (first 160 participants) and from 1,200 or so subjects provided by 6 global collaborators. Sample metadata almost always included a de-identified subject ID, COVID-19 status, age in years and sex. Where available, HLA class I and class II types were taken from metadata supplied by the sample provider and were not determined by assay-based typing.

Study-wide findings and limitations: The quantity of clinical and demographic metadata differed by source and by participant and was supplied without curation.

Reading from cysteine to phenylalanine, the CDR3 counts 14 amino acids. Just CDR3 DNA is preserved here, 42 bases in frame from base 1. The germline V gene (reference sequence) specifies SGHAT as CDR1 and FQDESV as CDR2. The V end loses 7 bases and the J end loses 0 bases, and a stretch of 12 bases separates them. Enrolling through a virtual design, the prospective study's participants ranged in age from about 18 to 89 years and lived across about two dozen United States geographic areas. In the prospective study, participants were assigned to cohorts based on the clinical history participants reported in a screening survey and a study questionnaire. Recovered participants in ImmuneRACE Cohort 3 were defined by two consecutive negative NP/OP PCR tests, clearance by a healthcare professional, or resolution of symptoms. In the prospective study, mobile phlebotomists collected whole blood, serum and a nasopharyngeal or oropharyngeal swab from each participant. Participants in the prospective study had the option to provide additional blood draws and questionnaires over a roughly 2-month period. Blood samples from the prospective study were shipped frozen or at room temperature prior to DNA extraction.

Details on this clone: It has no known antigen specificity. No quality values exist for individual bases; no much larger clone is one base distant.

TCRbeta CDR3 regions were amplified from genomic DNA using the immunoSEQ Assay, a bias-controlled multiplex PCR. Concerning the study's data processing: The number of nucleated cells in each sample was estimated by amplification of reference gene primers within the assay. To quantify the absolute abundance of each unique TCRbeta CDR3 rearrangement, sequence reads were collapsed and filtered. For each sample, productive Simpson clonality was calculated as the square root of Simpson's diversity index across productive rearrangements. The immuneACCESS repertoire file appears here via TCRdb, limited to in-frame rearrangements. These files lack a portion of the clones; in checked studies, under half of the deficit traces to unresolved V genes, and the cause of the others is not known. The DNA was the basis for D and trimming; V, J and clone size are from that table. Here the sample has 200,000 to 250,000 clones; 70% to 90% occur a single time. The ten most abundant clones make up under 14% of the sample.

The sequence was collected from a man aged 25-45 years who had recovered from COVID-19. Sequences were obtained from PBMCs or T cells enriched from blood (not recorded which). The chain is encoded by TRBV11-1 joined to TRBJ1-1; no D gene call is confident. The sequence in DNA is TGTGCCAGCACCCCGGGTATATTGAACACTGAAGCTTTCTTT. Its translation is CASTPGILNTEAFF. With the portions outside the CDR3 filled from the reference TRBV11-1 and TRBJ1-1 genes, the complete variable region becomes EAEVAQSPRYKITEKSQAVAFWCDPISGHATLYWYRQILGQGPELLVQFQDESVVDDSQLPKDRFSAERLKGVDSTLKIQPAELGDSAMYLCASTPGILNTEAFFGQGTRLTVV.